Here is one T cell receptor (beta chain) with its context. This sample was taken from a study of blood T cell repertoires in COVID-19. Study-level background: The United States, Italy and Spain were the sources of the acute and convalescent COVID-19 samples. Sample material is recorded as cDNA or gDNA derived from T cells, B-cell-depleted T cells, or PBMCs.

The CDR3 sequence is 13 residues long. Trimming removed 7 bases at V and 5 bases at J, with 12 bases between. Authors' methods: Reference gene primer amplification yielded estimated nucleated cell counts. Generated by immunoSEQ multiplex PCR, the TCRdb table keeps only in-frame clones and is missing some. V, J and clone size are those of that table, while D and trimming were read from the DNA. The sample carries hundreds of thousands of clones, approximately 80% recorded once. The chain couples TRBV12-3 or TRBV12-4 to TRBJ2-1, with TRBD2 as a possible D gene (5 bases). What was sequenced was peripheral blood. The clonotype comes from a woman older than 75 with active or convalescent COVID-19. This chain's CDR3 is CASIRGRHNEQFF. The CDR3 DNA sequence: TGTGCCAGCATCCGCGGGCGGCACAATGAGCAGTTCTTC.